This T cell receptor beta chain is drawn from a study of immune heterogeneity within non-small cell lung tumors. Study-level background: There was 1 tumor not otherwise specified, along with around eleven non-squamous carcinomas and several squamous cell carcinomas.

There are 16 residues in the CDR3. CDR1 and CDR2 from the germline V gene are LNHDA and SQIVND (reference sequence). Trimming pared 1 base from V and 4 bases from J, leaving 14 bases between. Points from the study as a whole: Clonality of local T cells correlated moderately but significantly with local tumor mutational burden (R approximately 0.37). Recurrence of the same dominant CDR3 beta clonotypes was seen across tumor sites within a patient, and site-unique high-frequency clones were present alongside them.

Bulk tumor gDNA, 550 to 600 ng per sample, served as the TCR template. Several biopsies per primary tumor, spaced far apart, were taken during surgery. Patients had untreated, newly diagnosed non-small cell lung cancer and underwent curative surgery. Each donor was a newly diagnosed non-small cell lung cancer patient undergoing surgery with curative intent. Many counts were recorded for this clonotype. Antigen specificity is unknown. Multiplex PCR (32 V and 13 J primers) was used to amplify the TCR beta CDR3. TCRdb reanalysed the multiplex PCR reads using MiXCR and keeps one entry per CDR3 protein. Of tens of thousands of distinct CDR3 sequences listed, 28% are singletons.

Sequenced input: lung tumor tissue. The rearrangement uses TRBV19 and TRBJ1-5; D is possibly TRBD1 (5 bases). The clonotype originates from a man in his forties or fifties with non-small cell lung cancer. Here the CDR3 reads CASSIGWRTNNQPQHF. CDR3 sequence (DNA): TGTGCCAGTAGTATAGGATGGAGGACAAATAATCAGCCCCAGCATTTT.